This is a list of T cell receptor beta chains from one sample in a study of molecular identifiers for immune sequencing clone quantification. One entry per CDR3 protein, called by TCRdb with MiXCR from the PCR reads. The sample records about 36,000 distinct CDR3 sequences, 15% to 20% being singletons. The sequenced material came from naive CD8+ T cells from blood, with Jurkat cell RNA spiked in. Receptor source: a human donor in good health. Some libraries in this study had Jurkat cell RNA spiked in. Each CDR3 is given with its conserved first and last residue. Fields, in order: clone size, V gene, D gene, J gene, CDR3 DNA, CDR3 protein. A D gene is named only where the DNA matches it firmly. Part of the rows lack a size; the others show once, few, many or a class for expanded clones.

>NA|TRBV4-3|TRBD1|TRBJ2-7
TGCGCCAGCAGCCAAGGGGGACAGGACTACGAGCAGTACTTC
CASSQGGQDYEQYF
>many|TRBV7-9|TRBD1|TRBJ2-6
TGTGCCAGCAGCAACGACAGGGTAGGGTCTGGGGCCAACGTCCTGACTTTC
CASSNDRVGSGANVLTF
>many|TRBV28|TRBD1|TRBJ1-2
TGTGCCAGCAGTTTCCTCACTACAGGGGGTGGTTATGGCTACACCTTC
CASSFLTTGGGYGYTF
>NA|TRBV5-1|NA|TRBJ2-3
TGCGCCAGCAGCTCCCTCCTGTTAGACCGCACAGATACGCAGTATTTT
CASSSLLLDRTDTQYF
>NA|TRBV5-6|NA|TRBJ2-2
TGTGCCAGCAGCTTGGGGAACACCGGGGAGCTGTTTTTT
CASSLGNTGELFF
>NA|TRBV4-3|TRBD2|TRBJ2-7
TGCGCCAGCAGCCAAGATGGGAGGGGACTAGCGGGAGACGAGCAGTACTTC
CASSQDGRGLAGDEQYF
>NA|TRBV20-1|TRBD1|TRBJ1-5
TGCAGTGCTAGAGTGTGGTCTGGGGTCGACAGGGGGTCTTTTCGCAATCAGCCCCAGCATTTT
CSARVWSGVDRGSFRNQPQHF
>NA|TRBV7-2|TRBD1|TRBJ2-7
TGTGCCAGCAGCTACAGGGACAGGGTAACCTACGAGCAGTACTTC
CASSYRDRVTYEQYF
>NA|TRBV7-9|TRBD1|TRBJ2-4
TGTGCCAGCAGCATCTCCGGACAGGGGGCCGGGAACATTCAGTACTTC
CASSISGQGAGNIQYF
>NA|TRBV6-2/TRBV6-3|TRBD1|TRBJ1-6
TGTGCCACCCGGGACAGGCTTGATTCACCCCTCCACTTT
CATRDRLDSPLHF
>many|TRBV6-2/TRBV6-3|TRBD1|TRBJ2-4
TGTGCCAGCAGTCCCTCGCCGGGACAGACAAACATTCAGTACTTC
CASSPSPGQTNIQYF
>many|TRBV6-5|NA|TRBJ1-5
TGTGCCAGCAGTTACTCGTTCAATCAGCCCCAGCATTTT
CASSYSFNQPQHF
>many|TRBV7-9|TRBD2|TRBJ2-2
TGTGCCAGCAGCTTATCTCTTCCTAGCGGGAGGGCCGGCGGGGAGCTGTTTTTT
CASSLSLPSGRAGGELFF
>NA|TRBV13|TRBD1|TRBJ1-5
TGTGCCAGCAGCGGCTACAGGGGTCAGCCCCAGCATTTT
CASSGYRGQPQHF
>many|TRBV6-6|NA|TRBJ1-5
TGTGCCAGCAGTTACGGTTGGGGTCTTCAGCCCCAGCATTTT
CASSYGWGLQPQHF
>many|TRBV10-3|TRBD2|TRBJ2-2
TGTGCCATCAGTGCCCGACTAGCGGGAGCGAACACCGGGGAGCTGTTTTTT
CAISARLAGANTGELFF
>many|TRBV4-3|NA|TRBJ2-2
TGCGCCAGCAGCCAGGACATGGGACCATACACCGGGGAGCTGTTTTTT
CASSQDMGPYTGELFF
>many|TRBV11-2|TRBD2|TRBJ2-3
TGTGCCAGCAGCTTATCGTTTGCGGGAGCAGATACGCAGTATTTT
CASSLSFAGADTQYF
>many|TRBV27|NA|TRBJ2-5
TGTGCCAGCAGTTCCCGACCGGGGGCCCAGTACTTC
CASSSRPGAQYF
>many|TRBV5-6|TRBD1|TRBJ2-7
TGTGCCAGCAGCTTCGGGACAGGGGCCGACGAGCAGTACTTC
CASSFGTGADEQYF
>many|TRBV29-1|NA|TRBJ2-7
TGCAGCGTTGTAGGGAGATTGGGCGAGCAGTACTTC
CSVVGRLGEQYF
>many|TRBV7-9|TRBD1|TRBJ2-7
TGTGCCAGCAGCTTCCCCCCTCCGGGACAGGGCACGTACGAGCAGTACTTC
CASSFPPPGQGTYEQYF
>few|TRBV27|TRBD1|TRBJ2-1
TGTGCCAGCAGTCCTGACAGGGATCGTTTTGGTGAGCAGTTCTTC
CASSPDRDRFGEQFF
>many|TRBV7-2|NA|TRBJ2-1
TGTGCCAGCAGCTCACTCAACAATGAGCAGTTCTTC
CASSSLNNEQFF
>many|TRBV7-2|NA|TRBJ1-1
TGTGCCAGCAGCTCCATCGGGGGGGGTTTAATGAACACTGAAGCTTTCTTT
CASSSIGGGLMNTEAFF
>NA|TRBV4-3|NA|TRBJ2-7
TGCGCCAGCAGCCAAGACGGACCCGTGACCTACGAGCAGTACTTC
CASSQDGPVTYEQYF
>NA|TRBV7-9|NA|TRBJ1-1
TGTGCCAGTAGCTCTGGGGTCACTGAAGCTTTCTTT
CASSSGVTEAFF
>many|TRBV7-9|NA|TRBJ2-7
TGTGCCAGCCTATCCCAGGGGTACGAGCAGTACTTC
CASLSQGYEQYF
>few|TRBV19|TRBD1|TRBJ2-7
TGTGCCAGTTCGCTGGGGACAGGGGTGGGCGAGCAGTACTTC
CASSLGTGVGEQYF
>NA|TRBV27|NA|TRBJ2-4
TGTGCCAGCAATGGTCGGGGGTTCGACAAAAACATTCAGTACTTC
CASNGRGFDKNIQYF
>NA|TRBV15|TRBD1|TRBJ2-5
TGTGCCACCAGCAAGGACAGGGGAGGCCAAGAGACCCAGTACTTC
CATSKDRGGQETQYF
>many|TRBV2|NA|TRBJ2-7
TGTGCCAGCAGTCACCACCAAGCATACGAGCAGTACTTC
CASSHHQAYEQYF
>few|TRBV20-1|NA|TRBJ2-7
TGCAGTGCTAGAGACCGGGACGGAACACGGTACTTC
CSARDRDGTRYF
>NA|TRBV28|NA|TRBJ2-1
TGTGCCAGCAGTTTATATCTTGGGGGGCTACGGAATGAGCAGTTCTTC
CASSLYLGGLRNEQFF
>NA|TRBV5-1|NA|TRBJ2-7
TGCGCCAGCAGCTTTTTCCCCCTGGGGAGCGGAACCTACGAGCAGTACTTC
CASSFFPLGSGTYEQYF
>many|TRBV20-1|NA|TRBJ2-2
TGCAGTGGTAGCGACACCGGGGAGCTGTTTTTT
CSGSDTGELFF
>many|TRBV29-1|TRBD2|TRBJ2-1
TGCAGCGTTGAAACTGGACTAGCGGGGAATGAGCAGTTCTTC
CSVETGLAGNEQFF
>many|TRBV27|TRBD1|TRBJ2-4
TGTGCCAGCAGTCAACCCGGGACAGGGAAAAACATTCAGTACTTC
CASSQPGTGKNIQYF